This TCR beta chain was obtained from a study of regulatory T cells in long-lasting Graves disease. The time point: persistent/refractory GD, antithyroid drugs over 5 years with positive TRAb. Making the TCR library involved RNA that had been extracted from PBMCs. Germline V CDR1 and CDR2: DFQATT, SNEGSKA (reference sequence). The length of the CDR3 is 15 residues. V shed 6 bases and J 2 bases; nucleotides not matched to a gene: 11. Construction of the TCR beta libraries employed iRepertoire HTBI primers in conjunction with Arm-PCR of CDR3 regions. One entry per CDR3 protein results from TCRdb running MiXCR on the multiplex PCR reads. Altogether 350,000 to 500,000 distinct CDR3 sequences are present, around a fifth being singletons, with the ten largest covering about 13%.

The sequencing here drew on peripheral blood mononuclear cells (PBMCs), taken when the disease was refractory, from a patient treated with antithyroid drugs. V and J are TRBV20-1 and TRBJ1-2; TRBD1 matches 8 bases. The source of this sequence is a female donor with Graves disease. CDR3 residues: CSAALGTGPNYGYTF. The CDR3 region has the DNA TGCAGTGCCGCGCTAGGGACAGGTCCGAACTATGGCTACACCTTC.